These T cell receptor beta chains were read from a single sample in a study of early T cells in non-severe SARS-CoV-2 infection. Each CDR3 protein is one row after TCRdb ran MiXCR on the 5' RACE reads. In the table there are 20,000 to 30,000 distinct CDR3 sequences, roughly 4.2% of which are singletons. Sequenced material: whole blood. The receptors originated from an adult who was a healthcare worker with PCR-confirmed SARS-CoV-2 infection or an uninfected control (not recorded which). Each CDR3 is given with its conserved first and last residue. D genes are given only for firm matches. Part of the rows lack a size; the others show once, few, many or a class for expanded clones.

clone_size j_call v_call d_call cdr3_nt cdr3_aa
many TRBJ1-6 TRBV4-1 TRBD1 TGCGCCAGCAGCCAAGGGAAGGCCAGGGGGAATTCACCCCTCCACTTT CASSQGKARGNSPLHF
- TRBJ1-6 TRBV7-2 - TGTGCCAGCAGCTTCTCACCATCCCAGAGGAGCTCACCCCTCCACTTT CASSFSPSQRSSPLHF
many TRBJ2-1 TRBV5-1 TRBD2 TGCGCCAGCAGCTTGGTATCTCGGCTAGCGGCCGGACACGGCGAGCAGTTCTTC CASSLVSRLAAGHGEQFF
many TRBJ2-1 TRBV7-2 - TGTGCCAGCAGCTTCGCCACCTACAATGAGCAGTTCTTC CASSFATYNEQFF
many TRBJ2-3 TRBV20-1 TRBD2 TGCAGTCCCTTTAGCGGGTTGACAGATACGCAGTATTTT CSPFSGLTDTQYF
medium-sized TRBJ2-1 TRBV28 TRBD1 TGTGCCAGCAGTTCCGGGACAGGAGCTTACAATGAGCAGTTCTTC CASSSGTGAYNEQFF
many TRBJ1-1 TRBV7-2 TRBD1 TGTGCCAGCAGTAAGGCAGGGGGGACTGAAGCTTTCTTT CASSKAGGTEAFF
- TRBJ2-4 TRBV19 - TGTGCCAGTACCCCTGGGTACGACGGTCGGGCCGCCATTCAGTACTTC CASTPGYDGRAAIQYF
- TRBJ1-1 TRBV12-3/TRBV12-4 - TGTGCCAGCAGTTCTTCCTCGTCAGTTGAAGCTTTCTTT CASSSSSSVEAFF
many TRBJ2-5 TRBV7-2 - TGTGCCAGCAGCTTAGGATCTACGGAAGGGACCCAGTACTTC CASSLGSTEGTQYF
many TRBJ2-5 TRBV20-1 TRBD2 TGCAGTGCTAGAGAGATGGGGTTAAGGAGACTAGCGGATCAAGAGACCCAGTACTTC CSAREMGLRRLADQETQYF
many TRBJ1-1 TRBV5-6 TRBD1 TGTGCCAGCAGCCCGAGACAGGGCTGGGCCACTGAAGCTTTCTTT CASSPRQGWATEAFF
many TRBJ1-2 TRBV29-1 TRBD1 TGCAGCGCAATGACAGGGAACTATGGCTACACCTTC CSAMTGNYGYTF
- TRBJ2-1 TRBV12-3/TRBV12-4 - TGTGCCAGCAGTTCAGGGTTATCTGAGTTCTTC CASSSGLSEFF
few TRBJ2-1 TRBV11-2 - TGTGCCAGCAGCTTAGGACTCAACAATGAGCAGTTCTTC CASSLGLNNEQFF
many TRBJ2-5 TRBV7-3 TRBD2 TGTGCCAGCAGCCCACAAGCGGGAGTAGAGACCCAGTACTTC CASSPQAGVETQYF
many TRBJ2-1 TRBV6-2/TRBV6-3 TRBD2 TGTGCCAGCAGACTAGCGGGAACCTACAATGAGCAGTTCTTC CASRLAGTYNEQFF
many TRBJ2-2 TRBV4-2 TRBD2 TGTGCCAGCAGCCAAGAAGCTAGCGGGGGGAACACCGGGGAGCTGTTTTTT CASSQEASGGNTGELFF
- TRBJ2-7 TRBV3-1 - TGTGCCAGCAGCCAAGACCGGAAGCGGAGCTCCTACGAGCAGTACTTC CASSQDRKRSSYEQYF
few TRBJ2-7 TRBV2 - TGTGCCAGCACCACGGGATACCTCGGGCCCGAGCAGTACTTC CASTTGYLGPEQYF
medium-sized TRBJ2-1 TRBV7-2 - TGTGCCAGCAGCTTAAGACGTACCTACAATGAGCAGTTCTTC CASSLRRTYNEQFF
many TRBJ2-3 TRBV20-1 TRBD2 TGCAGTGCTAGAGCTACCCGGGGGGGGGGCACAGATACGCAGTATTTT CSARATRGGGTDTQYF
few TRBJ1-1 TRBV18 - TGTGCCAGCTCACCACAGCTAGACACTGAAGCTTTCTTT CASSPQLDTEAFF
many TRBJ1-5 TRBV29-1 TRBD1 TGCAGCGTGGTAGGACAGGGTGGGAATCAGCCCCAGCATTTT CSVVGQGGNQPQHF
many TRBJ2-2 TRBV6-2/TRBV6-3 - TGTGCCAGCGTACGGGGCTCATTCACCGGGGAGCTGTTTTTT CASVRGSFTGELFF
- TRBJ2-7 TRBV6-2/TRBV6-3 - TGTGCCAGCAGTCAGACAGGTAACCCCTACGAGCAGTACTTC CASSQTGNPYEQYF
many TRBJ2-5 TRBV7-2 - TGTGCCAGCTCGGACCGGACACAAGAGACCCAGTACTTC CASSDRTQETQYF
- TRBJ2-1 TRBV6-8 - TGTGCCAGCAGTTACTCAGGGCAGGGGGGAAGAAGCTACAATGAGCAGTTCTTC CASSYSGQGGRSYNEQFF
- TRBJ2-7 TRBV7-6 - TGTGCCAGCAGCTTGACTCCTAGCTCCTACGAGCAGTACTTC CASSLTPSSYEQYF
- TRBJ2-1 TRBV4-3 - TGCGCCAGCAGCCAAGTCGGCAGGAGGGCGGGGGAGCAGTTCTTC CASSQVGRRAGEQFF
- TRBJ2-2 TRBV7-2 - TGTGCCAGCAGCCCACTAATTGCCGGGGAGCTGTTTTTT CASSPLIAGELFF
many TRBJ1-3 TRBV3-1 - TGTGCCAGCAGCCAAGAAGTTCTCTCTGGAAACACCATATATTTT CASSQEVLSGNTIYF
many TRBJ1-2 TRBV2 - TGTGCCAGCAGTCCGGGAGCCAACTATGGCTACACCTTC CASSPGANYGYTF
many TRBJ2-5 TRBV20-1 - TGCAGTGCTATCCTCGAGACCCAGTACTTC CSAILETQYF
many TRBJ1-5 TRBV7-9 TRBD1 TGTGCCAGCAGCTTAGGAGTCGGACAGGGACATCAGCCCCAGCATTTT CASSLGVGQGHQPQHF
few TRBJ2-2 TRBV7-8 - TGTGCCAGCAGCTTCGGCCAGGGTTACACCGGGGAGCTGTTTTTT CASSFGQGYTGELFF
many TRBJ2-1 TRBV19 TRBD2 TGTGCCAGTAGTCTCCGGGGCGGGAGTAAGGCCTACAATGAGCAGTTCTTC CASSLRGGSKAYNEQFF
many TRBJ2-5 TRBV20-1 - TGCAGTGCTACTATAACGACACAAGAGACCCAGTACTTC CSATITTQETQYF
many TRBJ1-1 TRBV7-9 - TGTGCCAGCAGTCGGTTGGGGCTCACTGAAGCTTTCTTT CASSRLGLTEAFF
few TRBJ2-4 TRBV4-1 TRBD1 TGCGCCAGCAGCCGGGCAGGGGGCAGGGAAAACATTCAGTACTTC CASSRAGGRENIQYF
many TRBJ1-5 TRBV18 - TGTGCCAGCTCACCACAAGTGGGTTATAGCAATCAGCCCCAGCATTTT CASSPQVGYSNQPQHF
few TRBJ2-5 TRBV9 TRBD1 TGTGCCAGCAGCGTAAGGGGACAGTCCCCCGAGACCCAGTACTTC CASSVRGQSPETQYF
many TRBJ1-1 TRBV6-2/TRBV6-3 - TGTGCCAGCCAAGGGGCCACTGAAGCTTTCTTT CASQGATEAFF
many TRBJ1-5 TRBV20-1 - TGCAGTGCGGGTAAGGGGGGCGCGGGCAATCAGCCCCAGCATTTT CSAGKGGAGNQPQHF
few TRBJ2-7 TRBV6-2/TRBV6-3 - TGTGCCAGCACCACTGGGAGGACAACACCCTACGAGCAGTACTTC CASTTGRTTPYEQYF
many TRBJ2-1 TRBV3-1 - TGTGCCAGCAGCCAAAGTTTTTGGCAGACAGCAAGTTACAATGAGCAGTTCTTC CASSQSFWQTASYNEQFF
- TRBJ1-2 TRBV3-1 TRBD1 TGTGCCAGCAGCCACAAAACAGGGGAAAGCGGCTACACCTTC CASSHKTGESGYTF
many TRBJ2-1 TRBV5-1 - TGCGCCAGCAGTCGGGAGTATCAGGGCAATGAGCAGTTCTTC CASSREYQGNEQFF
many TRBJ2-7 TRBV4-3 - TGCGCCAGCAGCCAAGTGACGCAGTACTTC CASSQVTQYF